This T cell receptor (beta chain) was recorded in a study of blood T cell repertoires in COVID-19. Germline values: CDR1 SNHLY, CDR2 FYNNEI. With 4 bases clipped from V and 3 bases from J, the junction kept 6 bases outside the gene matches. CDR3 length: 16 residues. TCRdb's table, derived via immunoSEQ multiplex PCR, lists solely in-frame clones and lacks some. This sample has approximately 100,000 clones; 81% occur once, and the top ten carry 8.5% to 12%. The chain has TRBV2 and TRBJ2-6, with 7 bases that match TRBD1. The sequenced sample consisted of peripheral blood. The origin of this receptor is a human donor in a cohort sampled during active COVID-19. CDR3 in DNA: TGTGCCAGCAGTGGGAGACAGGGCTATGGGGCCAACGTCCTGACTTTC. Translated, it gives CASSGRQGYGANVLTF.